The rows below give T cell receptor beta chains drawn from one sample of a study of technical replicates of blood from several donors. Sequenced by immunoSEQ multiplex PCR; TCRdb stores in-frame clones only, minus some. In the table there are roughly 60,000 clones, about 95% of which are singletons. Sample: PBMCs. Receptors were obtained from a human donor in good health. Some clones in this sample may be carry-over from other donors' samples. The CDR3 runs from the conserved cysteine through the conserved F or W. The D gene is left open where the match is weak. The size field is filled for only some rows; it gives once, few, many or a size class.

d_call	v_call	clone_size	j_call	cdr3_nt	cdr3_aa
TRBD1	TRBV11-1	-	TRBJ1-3	TGTGCCAGCAGCTCCACCGGGACAGGGAAGGGAAACACCATATATTTT	CASSSTGTGKGNTIYF
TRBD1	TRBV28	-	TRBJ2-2	TGTGCCAGCAGCCGACCTGACAGGGGTGGGGAGCTGTTTTTT	CASSRPDRGGELFF
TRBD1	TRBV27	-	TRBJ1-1	TGTGCCAGCAGCGCCGACAGGGGGAACACTGAAGCTTTCTTT	CASSADRGNTEAFF
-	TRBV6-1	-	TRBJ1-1	TGTGCCAGCAGTGAGTGGACTGCGAACACTGAAGCTTTCTTT	CASSEWTANTEAFF
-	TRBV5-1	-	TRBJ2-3	TGCGCCAGCAGCCCGCAGGGGGATACGCAGTATTTT	CASSPQGDTQYF
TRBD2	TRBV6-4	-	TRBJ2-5	TGTGCCAGCAGTGACGGGAGGGGCGGGAGGGCCCGGGAGACCCAGTACTTC	CASSDGRGGRARETQYF
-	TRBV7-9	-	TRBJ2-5	TGTGCCAGCAGCCTAGGATCGGTCAAGACCCAGTACTTC	CASSLGSVKTQYF
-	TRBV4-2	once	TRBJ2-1	TGTGCAGTTGGGAAGGGGAACAATGAGCAGTTCTTC	CAVGKGNNEQFF
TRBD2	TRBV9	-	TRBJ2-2	TGTGCCAGCAGCCTCCAAGCGGGAGGGGTGGGCGGGGAGCTGTTTTTT	CASSLQAGGVGGELFF
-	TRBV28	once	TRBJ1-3	TGTGCCAGCAGTCCCACAGGGATGAGCTCTGGAAACACCATATATTTT	CASSPTGMSSGNTIYF
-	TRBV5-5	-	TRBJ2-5	TGTGCCAGCAGGAGGGTAGGAGAGACCCAGTACTTC	CASRRVGETQYF
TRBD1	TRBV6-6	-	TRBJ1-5	TGTGCCAGCAGGCTTGCTGACAGGGCAAATCAGCCCCAGCATTTT	CASRLADRANQPQHF
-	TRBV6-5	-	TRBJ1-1	TGTGCCAGCAGTTACTCCGTCAACACTGAAGCTTTCTTT	CASSYSVNTEAFF
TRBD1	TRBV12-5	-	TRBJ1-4	TGTGCTAGTGATTCACAGGGGGCAGGAACTAATGAAAAACTGTTTTTT	CASDSQGAGTNEKLFF
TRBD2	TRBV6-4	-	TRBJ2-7	TGTGCCAGCAGTGATGATCCCGGTAGCGGGGTCTACGAGCAGTACTTC	CASSDDPGSGVYEQYF
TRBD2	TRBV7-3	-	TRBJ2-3	TGTGCCAGCAGCTTAAGGGGGGGGGATACGCAGTATTTT	CASSLRGGDTQYF
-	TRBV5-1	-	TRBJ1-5	TGCGCCAGCAGCGGGCGACAGCCCCAGCATTTT	CASSGRQPQHF
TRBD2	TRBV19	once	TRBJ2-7	TGTGCCAGTAGTAGACTTAGCGGGACATCCAACGAGCAGTACTTC	CASSRLSGTSNEQYF
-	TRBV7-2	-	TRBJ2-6	TGTGCCAGCAGCCTCCCCCGGACAGCGATCAACGTCCTGACTTTC	CASSLPRTAINVLTF
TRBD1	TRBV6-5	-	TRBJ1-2	TGTGCCAGCAGTCCACAGGGGATTGGTGGCTACACCTTC	CASSPQGIGGYTF
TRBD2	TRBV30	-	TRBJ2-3	TGTGCCTGGAGGAATTCCGGGACTAGCGGCCCGAGGTTCGGCACAGATACGCAGTATTTT	CAWRNSGTSGPRFGTDTQYF
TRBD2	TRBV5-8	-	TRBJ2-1	TGTGCCAGCAGCTTGATCCTAGCGGTTTACAATGAGCAGTTCTTC	CASSLILAVYNEQFF
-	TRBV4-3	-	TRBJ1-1	TGCGCCAGCAGCCACAGGGTTGGGACTGAAGCTTTCTTT	CASSHRVGTEAFF
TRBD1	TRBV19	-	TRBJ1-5	TGTGCCAGTAGTATATCAGGGGGTTGGGGCAATCAGCCCCAGCATTTT	CASSISGGWGNQPQHF
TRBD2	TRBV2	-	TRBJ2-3	TGTGCCAGCGGAGGGACTAGCGGGACCGGTACGCAGTATTTT	CASGGTSGTGTQYF
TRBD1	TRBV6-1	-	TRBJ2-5	TGTGCCAGCGGGGACAGGCCGTACCAAGAGACCCAGTACTTC	CASGDRPYQETQYF
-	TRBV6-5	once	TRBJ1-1	TGTGCCAGCAGTTACGCTGCGCGGGGTCAGAACACTGAAGCTTTCTTT	CASSYAARGQNTEAFF
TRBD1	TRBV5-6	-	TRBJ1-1	TGTGCCAGCAGCTTGGGTCAGGGGGGATTTGACACTGAAGCTTTCTTT	CASSLGQGGFDTEAFF
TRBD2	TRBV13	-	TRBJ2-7	TGTGCCAGCAGCTACAGGACTAGCGGGAGCTACGAGCAGTACTTC	CASSYRTSGSYEQYF
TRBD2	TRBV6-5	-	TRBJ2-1	TGTGCCAGCAGTTCGGGACTATCTAACTACAATGAGCAGTTCTTC	CASSSGLSNYNEQFF
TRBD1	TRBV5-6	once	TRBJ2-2	TGTGCCAGCAGCATACCCGGGACAGGGCGGACCGGGGAGCTGTTTTTT	CASSIPGTGRTGELFF
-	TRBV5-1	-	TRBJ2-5	TGCGCCAGCAACGCGGGGATCGGAGAGACCCAGTACTTC	CASNAGIGETQYF
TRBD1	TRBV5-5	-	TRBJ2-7	TGTGCCAGCAGCCTGGGGTGGACAGGGGTCCGCGAGCAGTACTTC	CASSLGWTGVREQYF
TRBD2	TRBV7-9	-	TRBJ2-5	TGTGCCAGCAGCTTAGGTCTAGCGGGAGTGGAGAGGGAGACCCAGTACTTC	CASSLGLAGVERETQYF